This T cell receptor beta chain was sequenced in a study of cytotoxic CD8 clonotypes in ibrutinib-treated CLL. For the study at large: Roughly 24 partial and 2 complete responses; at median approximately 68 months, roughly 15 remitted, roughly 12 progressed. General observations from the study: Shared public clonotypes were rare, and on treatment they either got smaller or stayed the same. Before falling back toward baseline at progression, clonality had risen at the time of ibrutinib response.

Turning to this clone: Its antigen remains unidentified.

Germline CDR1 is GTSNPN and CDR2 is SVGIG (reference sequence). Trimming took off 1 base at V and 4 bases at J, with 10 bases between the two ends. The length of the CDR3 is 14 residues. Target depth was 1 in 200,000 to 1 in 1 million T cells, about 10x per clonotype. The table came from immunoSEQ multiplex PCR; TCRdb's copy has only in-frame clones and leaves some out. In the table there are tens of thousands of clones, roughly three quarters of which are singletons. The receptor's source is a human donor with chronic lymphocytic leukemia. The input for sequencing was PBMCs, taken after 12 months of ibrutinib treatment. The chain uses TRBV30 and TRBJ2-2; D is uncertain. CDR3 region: CAWSGSQITGELFF. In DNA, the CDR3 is TGTGCCTGGAGTGGGTCCCAGATCACCGGGGAGCTGTTTTTT.